The TCR beta chain described here comes from a study of response to subunit inactivated influenza vaccine. Germline V gene lookup returns CDR1 LGHNA and CDR2 YNFKEQ. The V gene lost 0 bases and the J gene lost 4 bases, with 7 bases spanning the gap. The CDR3 consists of 14 residues. TCRdb re-analysed the RT-PCR reads in MiXCR, keeping a single row per CDR3 protein. The sample includes about 540,000 distinct CDR3 sequences, roughly a quarter of them seen just once. This sample was also put to use in a study of T cells expressing NK-cell markers. From that study: Production of TCR beta cDNA relied on 5'RACE template switching with UMIs. What restricted sorting to alpha-beta TCR T cells in several experiments was an anti-gamma-delta TCR antibody.

This material consisted of CD4+ T cells sorted from PBMCs, taken 11 to 12 days after vaccination. The rearrangement uses TRBV4-2 and TRBJ2-1; no reliable D call. This TCR came from a man aged 50 or older who received an inactivated influenza vaccine. CDR3 sequence reads: CASSQDIQYNEQFF. The CDR3 coding sequence is TGTGCCAGCAGCCAAGATATTCAGTACAATGAGCAGTTCTTC.